The T cell receptor (beta chain) described here comes from a study of T cell responses to AZD1222 COVID-19 vaccine. In its sample, this clone was seen once. Its antigen is not identified. Notes on the study in general: CD4 TCRs associated with vaccination spanned spike, dominating at 160-218 and 743-854.

Clones were sequenced by immunoSEQ multiplex PCR, and TCRdb holds only the in-frame ones, with some missing. The sample gives under 150,000 clones, 70% to 90% of which show up once; 6.5% is in the top ten. The origin of this receptor is an adult who received the AZD1222 COVID-19 vaccine. The sequencing here drew on peripheral blood, taken 28 days after the second AZD1222 dose.

The CDR3 sequence is CASSLSGGAGNTIYF. CDR3 bases: TGTGCCAGCAGTTTATCGGGGGGGGCTGGAAACACCATATATTTT. The chain links TRBV27 to TRBJ1-3; TRBD1 is a possible D gene (5 bases). Germline lookup yields CDR1 MNHEY and CDR2 SMNVEV (reference sequence). Trimming pared 0 bases from V and 2 bases from J, leaving 8 bases between. The CDR3 spans 15 residues.